Below are 10 T cell receptor beta chains sequenced from a single sample in a study of neurological immune-mediated disorders. A single record per CDR3 protein comes from TCRdb applying MiXCR to the 5' RACE reads. The sample holds approximately 30,000 distinct CDR3 sequences, under 25% seen once. The material sequenced was CD4+ T cells from blood. The origin of the receptors is a man aged 50-60 years with HTLV-1-associated myelopathy (HAM/TSP).

This clonotype was recorded many times. The chain couples TRBV5-1 to TRBJ2-1; no clear D. V was shortened by 4 bases and J by 4 bases, with 6 bases between the two germline ends. The CDR3 length is 12 residues. Germline loops: CDR1 SGHRS, CDR2 YFSETQ. The CDR3 loop reads CASSIPYNEQFF. In DNA form, the CDR3 reads TGCGCCAGCAGCATCCCATACAATGAGCAGTTCTTC.

This clonotype was picked up many times. V gene TRBV5-8 combines with J gene TRBJ2-1; D might be TRBD1 (6 bases). The ends were cut back, 3 bases at V and 7 bases at J, with 14 bases in the middle. The CDR3 totals 14 residues. Germline assignment: CDR1 SGHTS and CDR2 YDEGEE. CDR3 residues: CASSYRQAANEQFF. For the CDR3, the DNA is TGTGCCAGCAGCTACCGACAGGCCGCAAATGAGCAGTTCTTC.

This clonotype was detected ten times or more. The J gene is TRBJ1-5, the V gene TRBV20-1, with 7 bases fitting TRBD1. The CDR3 is 16 residues long. The V gene's germline CDR1 is DFQATT and CDR2 SNEGSKA (reference sequence). After removal of 2 bases from V and 2 bases from J, the junction contained 9 bases not matched to a gene. CDR3 in DNA: TGCAGTGCTAGAAGGCCAGGGGGTAGGCGCAATCAGCCCCAGCATTTT. Its protein product is CSARRPGGRRNQPQHF.

This clonotype was counted ten times or more. The V and J genes are TRBV5-1 and TRBJ2-5, with D possibly being TRBD2 (5 bases). V was clipped by 0 bases and J by 5 bases, with 8 bases between them. This CDR3 has 13 residues. CDR1 and CDR2 (germline): SGHRS, YFSETQ. CDR3 loop: CASSLGRRETQYF. In DNA, the CDR3 is TGCGCCAGCAGCTTGGGAAGGAGGGAGACCCAGTACTTC.

This clonotype was found many times. V is TRBV25-1 and J is TRBJ1-1, with a weak D call TRBD1 (6 bases). The V gene lost 0 bases and the J gene lost 11 bases, with 25 bases spanning the gap. The germline gives CDR1 MGHDK, CDR2 SYGVNS. The CDR3 is made up of 17 amino acids. The CDR3 sequence is CASSEYPSQAGGAEAFF. As DNA, the CDR3 is TGTGCCAGCAGTGAATATCCCTCACAGGCGGGGGGCGCGGAGGCTTTCTTT.

This clonotype appeared many times. V gene TRBV20-1 combines with J gene TRBJ1-5; D is ambiguous. The CDR3 totals 15 residues. V was clipped by 5 bases and J by 5 bases, with 19 bases between them. CDR1 is DFQATT, CDR2 SNEGSKA, per germline (reference sequence). In nucleotides, the CDR3 is TGCAGTGCTGTTAGTAGTTCGACCCGGGATCAGCCCCAGCATTTT. Its protein is CSAVSSSTRDQPQHF.

This clonotype appeared many times. The gene calls are TRBV27 and TRBJ2-5; 7 nucleotides align to TRBD1. V was pared by 4 bases and J by 7 bases, with 12 bases of the junction left unmatched. The CDR3 length is 15 residues. Germline V lookup: CDR1 MNHEY, CDR2 SMNVEV (reference sequence). CDR3 DNA sequence: TGTGCCAGCAGTTCCGGGACAGCAGCCCAGGGGACCCAGTACTTC. It codes for CASSSGTAAQGTQYF.

This clonotype has at least ten counts. This sequence joins TRBV6-6 and TRBJ2-1, with 7 positions matching TRBD1. Germline V CDR1 and CDR2: MNHNY, SVGAGI (reference sequence). V lost 7 bases and J lost 6; bases outside the gene matches: 9. This CDR3 is 14 amino acids long. This CDR3 is CASTRQGTGNEQFF. For the CDR3, the DNA is TGTGCCAGCACCCGACAGGGAACCGGCAATGAGCAGTTCTTC.

Many counts were recorded for this clonotype. The chain recombines TRBV6-5 with TRBJ1-1; D gene uncertain. V was trimmed by 1 base and J by 1 base, leaving 10 bases between them. Germline V gene sequence: CDR1 MNHEY, CDR2 SVGAGI. CDR3 length: 15 residues. The DNA of the CDR3 is TGTGCCAGCAGTTACTACGGCAGTACGAACACTGAAGCTTTCTTT. This translates into CASSYYGSTNTEAFF.

The V gene is TRBV20-1, the J gene TRBJ1-5, with TRBD1 matching over 10 bases. The CDR3 is 13 amino acids. V dropped 5 bases and J dropped 6; count of bases not matched to a gene: 4. Germline V gives CDR1 DFQATT, CDR2 SNEGSKA (reference sequence). The CDR3 DNA sequence: TGCAGTGCTCTCGGGGACAGGGGTCAGCCCCAGCATTTT. Protein sequence: CSALGDRGQPQHF.